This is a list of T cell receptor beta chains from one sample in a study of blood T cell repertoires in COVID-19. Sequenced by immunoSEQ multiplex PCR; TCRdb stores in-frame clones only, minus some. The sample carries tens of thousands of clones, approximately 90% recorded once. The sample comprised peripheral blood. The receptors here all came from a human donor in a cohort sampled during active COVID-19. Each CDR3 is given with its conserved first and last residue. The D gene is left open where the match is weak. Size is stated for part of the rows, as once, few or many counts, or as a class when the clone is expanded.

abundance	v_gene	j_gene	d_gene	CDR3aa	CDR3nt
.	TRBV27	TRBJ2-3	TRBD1	CASSPAGQGHSTDTQYF	TGTGCCAGCAGTCCTGCGGGACAGGGACATAGCACAGATACGCAGTATTTT
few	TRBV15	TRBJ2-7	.	CATSRDGSSYEQYF	TGTGCCACCAGCAGAGACGGGTCTAGTTACGAGCAGTACTTC
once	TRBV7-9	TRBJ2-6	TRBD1	CASSPRDSTTSGANVLTF	TGTGCCAGCAGCCCCAGGGACAGTACCACCTCTGGGGCCAACGTCCTGACTTTC
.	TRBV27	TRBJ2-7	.	CASSPSPGVEQYF	TGTGCCAGCAGCCCGAGTCCGGGAGTTGAGCAGTACTTC
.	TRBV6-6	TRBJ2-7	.	CASSDPQASSYEQYF	TGTGCCAGCAGTGACCCACAGGCGAGCTCCTACGAGCAGTACTTC
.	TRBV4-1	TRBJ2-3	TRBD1	CASRDRDRGSEDTQYF	TGCGCCAGCAGGGACCGGGACAGGGGTAGTGAAGATACGCAGTATTTT
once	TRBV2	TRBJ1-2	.	CASSREAANYGYTF	TGTGCCAGCAGCCGAGAGGCAGCGAACTATGGCTACACCTTC
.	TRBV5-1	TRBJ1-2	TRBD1	CASSLYRGYGYTF	TGCGCCAGCAGCTTGTACAGGGGTTATGGCTACACCTTC
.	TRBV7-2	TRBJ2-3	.	CASSLVRESTDTQYF	TGTGCCAGCAGCTTAGTACGGGAGAGCACAGATACGCAGTATTTT
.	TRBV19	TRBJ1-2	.	CASIPGPGAANYGYTF	TGTGCCAGTATCCCAGGTCCGGGAGCTGCTAACTATGGCTACACCTTC
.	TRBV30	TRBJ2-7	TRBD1	CAFAGTGVYEQYF	TGTGCCTTCGCCGGGACAGGGGTCTACGAGCAGTACTTC
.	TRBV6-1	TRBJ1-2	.	CASSEDGNYGYTF	TGTGCCAGCAGTGAAGACGGTAACTATGGCTACACCTTC
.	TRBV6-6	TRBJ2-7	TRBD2	CASSYWLAGGTYEQYF	TGTGCCAGCAGTTACTGGCTAGCGGGAGGTACCTACGAGCAGTACTTC
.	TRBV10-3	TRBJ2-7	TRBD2	CAISGRLASGVEQYF	TGTGCCATCAGTGGCCGACTAGCTTCTGGGGTCGAGCAGTACTTC
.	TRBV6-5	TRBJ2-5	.	CASSRPGVQETQYF	TGTGCCAGCAGCCGCCCCGGGGTCCAAGAGACCCAGTACTTC
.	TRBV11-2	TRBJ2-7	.	CASSLGSSTYEQYF	TGTGCCAGCAGCTTGGGCAGTAGTACCTACGAGCAGTACTTC
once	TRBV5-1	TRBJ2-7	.	CASSFGGSYEQYF	TGCGCCAGCAGCTTTGGCGGGTCCTACGAGCAGTACTTC
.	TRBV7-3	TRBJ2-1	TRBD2	CASSSGLAGDNEQFF	TGTGCCAGCAGCTCGGGACTAGCGGGAGACAATGAGCAGTTCTTC
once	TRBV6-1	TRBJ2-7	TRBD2	CASSEGLAGGREQYF	TGTGCCAGCAGTGAAGGGCTAGCGGGAGGGCGGGAGCAGTACTTC
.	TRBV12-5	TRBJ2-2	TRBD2	CASGLGKGLAGGDTGELFF	TGTGCTAGTGGTTTGGGGAAGGGACTAGCTGGGGGCGACACCGGGGAGCTGTTTTTT
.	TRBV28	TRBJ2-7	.	CASSPPGYEQYF	TGTGCCAGCAGCCCGCCGGGGTACGAGCAGTACTTC
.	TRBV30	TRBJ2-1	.	CAWGDTYNEQFF	TGTGCCTGGGGGGACACTTACAATGAGCAGTTCTTC
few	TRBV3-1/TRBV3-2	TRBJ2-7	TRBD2	CASSHGLAVHSYEQYF	TGTGCCAGCAGCCATGGACTAGCGGTACACTCCTACGAGCAGTACTTC
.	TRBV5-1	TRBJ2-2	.	CASSLVLDRTGELFF	TGCGCCAGCAGCTTGGTCCTAGATCGAACCGGGGAGCTGTTTTTT
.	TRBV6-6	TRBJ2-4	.	CASSHPGTFNIQYF	TGTGCCAGCAGTCATCCCGGGACTTTTAACATTCAGTACTTC
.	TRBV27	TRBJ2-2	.	CASSLTRDTPGELFF	TGTGCCAGCAGTTTGACCCGGGACACCCCCGGGGAGCTGTTTTTT
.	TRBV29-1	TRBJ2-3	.	CSVVAGGADTQYF	TGCAGCGTTGTCGCGGGTGGGGCAGATACGCAGTATTTT
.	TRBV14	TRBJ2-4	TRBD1	CASSQGDRSKNIQYF	TGTGCCAGCAGCCAAGGGGACAGATCCAAAAACATTCAGTACTTC
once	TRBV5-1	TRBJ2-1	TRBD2	CASRTLQGGNEQFF	TGCGCCAGCAGGACTCTTCAGGGAGGGAATGAGCAGTTCTTC
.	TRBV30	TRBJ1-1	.	CAWSAGGGNTEAFF	TGTGCCTGGAGCGCGGGGGGGGGAAACACTGAAGCTTTCTTT
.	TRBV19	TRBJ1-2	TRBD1	CASSPTGSYGYTF	TGTGCCAGTAGTCCGACAGGGTCGTATGGCTACACCTTC
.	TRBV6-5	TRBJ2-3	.	CASSSDLSADTQYF	TGTGCCAGCAGTTCTGACTTATCGGCAGATACGCAGTATTTT
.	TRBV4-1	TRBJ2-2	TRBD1	CASSPDPGQHTGELFF	TGCGCCAGCAGCCCTGATCCGGGACAGCACACCGGGGAGCTGTTTTTT
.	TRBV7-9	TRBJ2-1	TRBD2	CASSLGGRAYNEQFF	TGTGCCAGCAGCTTAGGCGGGAGGGCCTACAATGAGCAGTTCTTC
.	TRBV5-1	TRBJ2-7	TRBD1	CASSLTGTGVREQYF	TGCGCCAGCAGCCTTACCGGGACAGGGGTTAGAGAGCAGTACTTC
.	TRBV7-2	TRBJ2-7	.	CASSLAWTASYEQYF	TGTGCCAGCAGCTTAGCCTGGACAGCTTCCTACGAGCAGTACTTC
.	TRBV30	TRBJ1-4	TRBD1	CAWSYRGRREKLFF	TGTGCCTGGAGCTACAGGGGGCGCCGTGAAAAACTGTTTTTT
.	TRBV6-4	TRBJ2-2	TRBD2	CASSALAGGAGELFF	TGTGCCAGCAGTGCCCTAGCGGGAGGGGCCGGGGAGCTGTTTTTT
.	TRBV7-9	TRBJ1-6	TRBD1	CAITLLGQGRSPLHF	TGTGCCATCACCTTACTTGGACAGGGGAGATCACCCCTCCACTTT
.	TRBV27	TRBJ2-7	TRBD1	CASRGQGAYEQYF	TGTGCCAGCAGAGGACAGGGGGCCTACGAGCAGTACTTC